This TCR beta chain stems from a study of shared clonotypes between healthy human individuals. Germline V lookup: CDR1 MGHRA, CDR2 YSYEKL. The CDR3 has 18 residues. The V gene end was trimmed by 3 bases and the J gene end by 5 bases; junction bases not matched to a gene: 16. Libraries were prepared by immunoSEQ multiplex PCR; TCRdb keeps only in-frame clonotypes and omits some of them. The table shows approximately 2.4 million clones, with around 95% occurring only once. What was sequenced was naive CD4+ T cells sorted from blood. Subset meaning: CD45RA+ positively selected. This receptor was taken from a young man in good health. The chain carries TRBV4-1 and TRBJ2-5, with 9 positions matching TRBD1. CDR3 nucleotides: TGCGCCAGCAGCCACGTAACTGGCCGGACAGGGGTGAGGGAGACCCAGTACTTC. It specifies CASSHVTGRTGVRETQYF.